A selection of T cell receptor beta chains follows, all from one sample in a study of blood T cell repertoires in COVID-19. Measured with immunoSEQ multiplex PCR; TCRdb has only the in-frame clones, and not every one. The table has fewer than 350,000 clones, 88% seen once. Sequenced input: PBMCs or T cells enriched from blood (not recorded which). These receptors all stem from a woman younger than 45 who had been exposed to COVID-19. CDR3s include the opening cysteine and the closing phenylalanine or tryptophan. The D gene is left open where the match is weak. For some rows the clone size is stated as once, few or many, or as a class when expanded; others skip it.

TRBD1	TRBV28	NA	TRBJ1-5	TGTGCCAGCAGAGCTCAGGGGGATAGCAATCAGCCCCAGCATTTT	CASRAQGDSNQPQHF
TRBD1	TRBV18	NA	TRBJ1-3	TGTGCCAGCTCACCTACCGGGACAGATAACACCATATATTTT	CASSPTGTDNTIYF
TRBD2	TRBV27	NA	TRBJ2-7	TGTGCCAGCAGTTTATCCGGGACTAGCGGGAGTACCGAGCAGTACTTC	CASSLSGTSGSTEQYF
NA	TRBV28	NA	TRBJ2-2	TGTGCCAGCAGTTTTAGCGGACCCGGGGAGCTGTTTTTT	CASSFSGPGELFF
NA	TRBV28	NA	TRBJ1-1	TGTGCCAGCAGTTTGGTTGGGCAGGGGTTCACTGAAGCTTTCTTT	CASSLVGQGFTEAFF
NA	TRBV5-8	NA	TRBJ1-1	TGTGCCAGCAGCTTCCGGAGTATGAACACTGAAGCTTTCTTT	CASSFRSMNTEAFF
TRBD1	TRBV9	NA	TRBJ1-4	TGTGCCAGCAGCGTAGCCGGGACAGGGGAAGAAAAACTGTTTTTT	CASSVAGTGEEKLFF
NA	TRBV7-9	NA	TRBJ1-1	TGTGCCAGCAGCTTGGTGGCAGAGAACACTGAAGCTTTCTTT	CASSLVAENTEAFF
NA	TRBV27	NA	TRBJ2-3	TGTGCCAGCAGTTTGGGGACACCCTTTCAAGATACGCAGTATTTT	CASSLGTPFQDTQYF
NA	TRBV3-1/TRBV3-2	NA	TRBJ1-6	TGTGCCAGCAGCCAAGGTGGCTGGAATTCACCCCTCCACTTT	CASSQGGWNSPLHF
NA	TRBV18	once	TRBJ2-6	TGTGCCAGCTCACCGGCGGGGGCTAGTGGGGCCAACGTCCTGACTTTC	CASSPAGASGANVLTF
TRBD1	TRBV14	NA	TRBJ2-7	TGTGCCAGCAGCCTACGCCAGGGGGACTACGAGCAGTACTTC	CASSLRQGDYEQYF
NA	TRBV6-5	NA	TRBJ1-6	TGTGCCAGCAGTTACCAGGCAGTCAATTCACCCCTCCACTTT	CASSYQAVNSPLHF
TRBD1	TRBV3-1/TRBV3-2	NA	TRBJ1-2	TGTGCCAGCAGCCAAGATACAGGGGGTTATAACTATGGCTACACCTTC	CASSQDTGGYNYGYTF
NA	TRBV14	NA	TRBJ1-2	TGTGCCAGCAGCCTAATTTCGACACCGCTCGTACCTAACTATGGCTACACCTTC	CASSLISTPLVPNYGYTF
TRBD1	TRBV11-3	NA	TRBJ1-4	TGTGCCAGCAGCTTTGGGACAGGACAACGGGGTGGAGAAAAACTGTTTTTT	CASSFGTGQRGGEKLFF
NA	TRBV7-9	NA	TRBJ1-5	TGTGCCAGCAGCTTGGCGGCGGGCAATCAGCCCCAGCATTTT	CASSLAAGNQPQHF
NA	TRBV28	NA	TRBJ2-7	TGTGCCAGCAGTTTAGTCCCTAGCGCCTTTAGGTCCTACGAGCAGTACTTC	CASSLVPSAFRSYEQYF
TRBD1	TRBV5-1	few	TRBJ2-2	TGCGCCAGCGGCCTGACAGGGATGAACACCGGGGAGCTGTTTTTT	CASGLTGMNTGELFF
TRBD2	TRBV19	NA	TRBJ2-3	TGTGCCAGTGCTCAATCGGTGTCTAGCGGGAGGCGGGAGTATTTT	CASAQSVSSGRREYF
NA	TRBV7-8	NA	TRBJ2-1	TGTGCCAGCAGCTCGGGAGCGTCTTTCTTTTACAATGAGCAGTTCTTC	CASSSGASFFYNEQFF
NA	TRBV3-1/TRBV3-2	NA	TRBJ2-7	TGTGCCAGCAGCCCCTTGTCCTCCTACGAGCAGTACTTC	CASSPLSSYEQYF
NA	TRBV14	NA	TRBJ2-7	TGTGCCAGCAGCCAAGACCCGGACACCACTACCTACGAGCAGTACTTC	CASSQDPDTTTYEQYF
TRBD1	TRBV15	NA	TRBJ1-1	TGTGCCACCGGAAGGGACAGGGGGGTGAACACTGAAGCTTTCTTT	CATGRDRGVNTEAFF
NA	TRBV10-3	NA	TRBJ2-7	TGTGCCATCAGTGAGTCGGGCTCTACCTACGAGCAGTACTTC	CAISESGSTYEQYF
TRBD1	TRBV7-2	NA	TRBJ2-1	TGTGCCAGCACCGGGACAGTATACAATGAGCAGTTCTTC	CASTGTVYNEQFF
NA	TRBV7-3	NA	TRBJ2-5	TGTGCCAGCAGCCCCCGGGTGGGAGAGACCCAGTACTTC	CASSPRVGETQYF
TRBD2	TRBV27	NA	TRBJ2-7	TGTGCCAGCAGTCCCCTCACCCTAGCGGGAGCCGACGAGCAGTACTTC	CASSPLTLAGADEQYF
TRBD1	TRBV20-1	NA	TRBJ2-7	TGCAGTGCTAGTAGGGGGCGGTCCTACGAGCAGTACTTC	CSASRGRSYEQYF
TRBD1	TRBV19	NA	TRBJ1-2	TGTGCCAGTAGTGTCCCAGACAGGGATTATGGCTACACCTTC	CASSVPDRDYGYTF
NA	TRBV5-1	NA	TRBJ1-4	TGCGCCAGCAGCTTGGGGTATGCAGCGGGTGAAAAACTGTTTTTT	CASSLGYAAGEKLFF
TRBD2	TRBV6-1	NA	TRBJ2-1	TGTGCCAGCAGTGAACGGGAGGCCTACAATGAGCAGTTCTTC	CASSEREAYNEQFF
NA	TRBV28	NA	TRBJ1-2	TGTGCCAGCAGTTTTCGGGGGAAGGAGGGCTACACCTTC	CASSFRGKEGYTF
NA	TRBV28	once	TRBJ1-4	TGTGCCAGCGGTGGAGGGGTTTCTTTTAATGAAAAACTGTTTTTT	CASGGGVSFNEKLFF
NA	TRBV15	NA	TRBJ1-6	TGTGCCACCAGCAGAGAAGTCGGGGTTCTTTCACCCCTCCACTTT	CATSREVGVLSPLHF
TRBD2	TRBV7-9	NA	TRBJ2-1	TGTGCCAGCAGCGGGAGGGTTGGGAACAATGAGCAGTTCTTC	CASSGRVGNNEQFF
TRBD1	TRBV6-4	NA	TRBJ2-3	TGTGCCAGCAGTGACTCTAGGACAGGGGGTGCAGATACGCAGTATTTT	CASSDSRTGGADTQYF
TRBD1	TRBV27	NA	TRBJ1-2	TGTGCCAGCAGTATAACAGGGGGCGTCACGTATGGCTACACCTTC	CASSITGGVTYGYTF
TRBD1	TRBV7-9	NA	TRBJ1-2	TGTGCCAGCAGCTCGGGACAGGGAAGCTATGGCTACACCTTC	CASSSGQGSYGYTF
TRBD1	TRBV6-5	NA	TRBJ2-5	TGTGCCAGCAGTTACTCACTAGGGGGCAAAGAGACCCAGTACTTC	CASSYSLGGKETQYF
NA	TRBV20-1	NA	TRBJ2-5	TGCAGTGCTAGTAGGTTCAGGGGCTCGGAGACCCAGTACTTC	CSASRFRGSETQYF